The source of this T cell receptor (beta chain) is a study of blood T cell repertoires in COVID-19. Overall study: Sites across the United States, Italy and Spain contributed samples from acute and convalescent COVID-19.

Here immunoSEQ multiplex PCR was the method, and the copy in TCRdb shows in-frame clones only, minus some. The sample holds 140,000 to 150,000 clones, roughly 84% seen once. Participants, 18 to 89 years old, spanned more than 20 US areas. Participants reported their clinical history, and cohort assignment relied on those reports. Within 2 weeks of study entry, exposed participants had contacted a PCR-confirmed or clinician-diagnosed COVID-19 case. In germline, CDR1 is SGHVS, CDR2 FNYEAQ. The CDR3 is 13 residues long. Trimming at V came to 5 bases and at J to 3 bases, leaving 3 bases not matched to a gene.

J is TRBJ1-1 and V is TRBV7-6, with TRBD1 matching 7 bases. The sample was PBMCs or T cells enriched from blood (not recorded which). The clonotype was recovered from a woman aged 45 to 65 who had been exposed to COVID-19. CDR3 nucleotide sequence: TGTGCCAGCAGCGCGGGGACAGACACTGAAGCTTTCTTT. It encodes CASSAGTDTEAFF.